Each of the 24 T cell receptor beta chains below was sequenced from the same sample in a study of regulatory T cells. Study-level points and caveats: Hydrophobic residues at CDR3 positions 6 and 7 were enriched in conventional CD4+ T cells of CD3G-deficient patients.

These receptors' antigens are unknown. Primers: 52 TRBV forward and 13 TRBJ reverse. Clones were read by immunoSEQ multiplex PCR, and TCRdb kept only the in-frame ones, dropping some. The sample lists about 18,000 clones; 80% to 90% were seen once. The sequenced sample consisted of conventional CD4+ T cells sorted from blood. These receptors were collected from a person aged 30 to 40 with CD3G deficiency.

This clone was detected once. The chain carries TRBV5-1 and TRBJ1-1, with a weak D call TRBD1 (5 bases). Germline lookup yields CDR1 SGHRS and CDR2 YFSETQ. CDR3 length: 18 amino acids. The V and J ends lost 0 bases and 1 base respectively, with 19 bases between them. The CDR3 reads CASSLAPSFGAGNTEAFF. CDR3 DNA: TGCGCCAGCAGCTTGGCCCCTTCGTTCGGGGCGGGGAACACTGAAGCTTTCTTT.

The chain links TRBV6-6 to TRBJ1-2; tentatively, D is TRBD1 (6 bases). The CDR3 totals 12 residues. Per the germline V gene, CDR1 is MNHNY and CDR2 is SVGAGI (reference sequence). V lost 5 bases to trimming and J lost 6 bases, with 10 bases between them. CDR3 DNA sequence: TGTGCCAGCAGTCAGGGGTATCATGGCTACACCTTC. It encodes CASSQGYHGYTF.

V usage is TRBV9 and J usage is TRBJ1-2, with no clear D. V was trimmed by 0 bases and J by 7 bases, leaving 10 bases between them. The CDR3 spans 13 residues. Germline V gene data show CDR1 as SGDLS and CDR2 as YYNGEE. CDR3 region: CASSVDPNGGYTF. CDR3 coding DNA: TGTGCCAGCAGCGTAGACCCCAATGGTGGCTACACCTTC.

The rearrangement links TRBV5-1 to TRBJ2-1; a possible D gene is TRBD1 (7 bases). Germline CDR1 and CDR2: SGHRS and YFSETQ. There are 15 residues in the CDR3. V was clipped by 5 bases and J by 10 bases, with 22 bases between them. As DNA, the CDR3 is TGCGCCAGCAGTAGGGGGCCGGAGCGGGTCAGGGAGCAGTTCTTC. This gives the protein CASSRGPERVREQFF.

This clone was detected only once. The gene calls are TRBV27 and TRBJ2-1, with TRBD1 as a possible D gene (7 bases). Germline CDR1 is MNHEY and CDR2 is SMNVEV (reference sequence). V lost 7 bases, J lost 5 bases, and 24 bases lay in between. This CDR3 has 17 amino acids. CDR3 nucleotides: TGTGCCAGCATCCCTAAAGGAGGGGGCCTCGAAGACAATGAGCAGTTCTTC. Its protein is CASIPKGGGLEDNEQFF.

The V call is TRBV5-1, the J call TRBJ2-5; D not certain. This CDR3 has 13 amino acids. CDR1 is SGHRS and CDR2 is YFSETQ in the germline V gene. Trimming shortened V by 0 bases and J by 4 bases, and 7 bases separated the two germline ends. The CDR3 DNA reads TGCGCCAGCAGCTTGGGAGTGAGAGAGACCCAGTACTTC. This sequence encodes CASSLGVRETQYF.

This chain uses TRBV28 with TRBJ1-5, with a possible D match to TRBD1 (5 bases). Germline lookup yields CDR1 MDHEN and CDR2 SYDVKM. The CDR3 runs to 16 residues. V was shortened by 3 bases and J by 6 bases, with 18 bases between the two germline ends. CDR3: CASSFIGSGSGQPQHF. For the CDR3, the DNA is TGTGCCAGCAGTTTTATAGGTTCAGGGTCGGGTCAGCCCCAGCATTTT.

V gene TRBV7-4 combines with J gene TRBJ2-2; D gene ambiguous. The CDR3 is made up of 14 amino acids. Looked up from germline, CDR1 is SGHVT and CDR2 is SQSDAQ. Between the trimmed V and J ends, which lost 2 bases and 1 base, there was a span of 5 bases. CDR3 sequence: CASSLNRNTGELFF. The CDR3 DNA reads TGTGCCAGCAGCTTAAACAGGAACACCGGGGAGCTGTTTTTT. Supplemented by reference TRBV7-4 and TRBJ2-2, the full variable domain reads GAGVSQSPRYKVAKRGRDVALRCDSISGHVTLYWYRQTLGQGSEVLTYSQSDAQRDKSGRPSGRFSAERPERSVSTLKIQRTEQGDSAVYLCASSLNRNTGELFFGEGSRLTVL.

Here the CDR3 reads CAISAGWKEDSPLHF. For the CDR3, the DNA is TGTGCCATCAGTGCGGGGTGGAAGGAGGATTCACCCCTCCACTTT. This rearrangement joins TRBV10-3 to TRBJ1-6; D call uncertain. CDR1 and CDR2 from the germline V gene are ENHRY and SYGVKD. V dropped 4 bases and J dropped 8 bases, with 15 bases sitting between them. The CDR3 covers 15 residues.

A note on this clone: A junction boundary mismatches the germline segment, possibly from a read error. This rearrangement joins TRBV7-7 to TRBJ1-1; no clear D. The germline V gene encodes CDR1 SSHAT and CDR2 FNYEAQ (reference sequence). The length of the CDR3 is 13 residues. The CDR3 DNA is TGTGCTAGCAGCCGGACCCCGGGCACTGAAGCTTTCTTT. Translated: CASSRTPGTEAFF.

The chain employs TRBV6-1 and TRBJ1-2, with a possible D match to TRBD1 (5 bases). The V and J ends lost 6 bases and 0 bases respectively, with 14 bases between them. The CDR3 sequence is 15 residues long. Per germline, CDR1 MNHNS and CDR2 SASEGT. CDR3 sequence (DNA): TGTGCCAGCAGCCCCTACAGGAGATCTAACTATGGCTACACCTTC. Its protein product is CASSPYRRSNYGYTF.

The chain couples TRBV6-1 to TRBJ2-5; the D is unclear. The assigned J gene may be wrong: the sequence end matches TRBJ2-7 better. The CDR3 is 14 residues long. The V gene's germline CDR1 is MNHNS and CDR2 SASEGT. This CDR3 is CASSESQPYYEQYF. DNA for the CDR3: TGTGCCAGCAGTGAATCCCAACCCTATTACGAGCAGTACTTC.

This clone was observed once. This sequence joins TRBV7-8 and TRBJ2-1; 8 bases fit TRBD2. After removal of 5 bases from V and 2 bases from J, the junction contained 23 bases not matched to a gene. The V gene's germline CDR1 is SGHVS and CDR2 FQNEAQ. This CDR3 region has 21 residues. The CDR3 spells CASSARGRGASGPRTYNEQFF. The CDR3 DNA reads TGTGCCAGCAGCGCTCGAGGGCGGGGGGCTAGCGGCCCAAGGACCTACAATGAGCAGTTCTTC.

This chain connects TRBV18 to TRBJ1-1; D possibly corresponds to TRBD1 (5 bases). The V and J ends lost 1 base and 11 bases respectively, with 23 bases between them. CDR3 size: 16 residues. Germline V gives CDR1 KGHSH, CDR2 LQKENI. CDR3 in DNA: TGTGCCAGCTCACCACGGCCGGGACGGGACTCCGCTGGGGCTTTCTTT. Translation: CASSPRPGRDSAGAFF.

This chain uses TRBV6-1 with TRBJ1-1; D is perhaps TRBD1 (6 bases). The CDR3 loop spans 13 amino acids. Looked up from germline, CDR1 is MNHNS and CDR2 is SASEGT. V dropped 6 bases and J dropped 3 bases, with 11 bases sitting between them. CDR3 nucleotides: TGTGCCAGCAGGGGGGGACAATACACTGAAGCTTTCTTT. Its protein product is CASRGGQYTEAFF.

The V call is TRBV6-1, the J call TRBJ2-1, with TRBD1 matching 8 bases. V shed 3 bases, J shed 9 bases, and the junction held 7 bases outside the gene matches. The CDR3 is 14 amino acids. Germline V CDR1 and CDR2: MNHNS, SASEGT. CDR3: CASSDGQGAGEQFF. CDR3 nucleotides: TGTGCCAGCAGTGACGGCCAGGGGGCAGGTGAGCAGTTCTTC.

The V call is TRBV28, the J call TRBJ1-5; the D is unclear. The CDR3 sequence is 16 residues long. The V gene's germline CDR1 is MDHEN and CDR2 SYDVKM. Trimming took 3 bases from V and 0 from J, leaving 12 bases between them. CDR3 DNA: TGTGCCAGCAGTTTCGGCAGCCTTTATAGCAATCAGCCCCAGCATTTT. Residues: CASSFGSLYSNQPQHF.

The rearrangement links TRBV6-1 to TRBJ1-6; the match to TRBD1 covers 9 bases. Looked up from germline, CDR1 is MNHNS and CDR2 is SASEGT. The junction had 8 bases not matched to a gene; V was cut back by 8 bases and J by 9 bases. This CDR3 spans 14 amino acids. DNA of the CDR3: TGTGCCAGCGCCTACGGACAGGGGCTTTCACCCCTCCACTTT. Protein: CASAYGQGLSPLHF.

The rearrangement joins TRBV7-2 to TRBJ1-2; 10 bases are shared with TRBD1. The junction had 2 bases not matched to a gene; V was cut back by 1 base and J by 9 bases. The germline V gene has CDR1 SGHTA and CDR2 FQGNSA. The CDR3 length is 13 residues. Here the CDR3 reads CASSLGQGARYTF. Here the CDR3 DNA reads TGTGCCAGCAGCTTAGGACAGGGGGCCCGCTACACCTTC.

The chain links TRBV10-3 to TRBJ1-3; D is ambiguous. The V end was cut by 3 bases, the J end by 8 bases, with 14 bases between. This CDR3 region has 14 residues. CDR1 is ENHRY and CDR2 is SYGVKD in the germline V gene. The CDR3: CAISEKVRGDTIYF. CDR3 in DNA: TGTGCCATCAGTGAAAAAGTACGCGGTGACACCATATATTTT.

The chain joins TRBV5-1 to TRBJ2-1, with D tentatively TRBD2 (6 bases). The CDR3 is 14 residues long. Germline lookup yields CDR1 SGHRS and CDR2 YFSETQ. Trimming left V 0 bases short and J 4 bases short, with 8 bases between. The CDR3 DNA is TGCGCCAGCAGCTTGGCGGCGGGATACAATGAGCAGTTCTTC. This sequence encodes CASSLAAGYNEQFF.

The V call is TRBV28, the J call TRBJ2-7, with D maybe TRBD1 (6 bases). Trimming left V 1 base short and J 0 bases short, with 10 bases between. Germline V gene data show CDR1 as MDHEN and CDR2 as SYDVKM. The CDR3 spans 15 residues. CDR3 sequence: CASSLYRVGSYEQYF. In DNA, the CDR3 is TGTGCCAGCAGTTTATACAGGGTGGGCTCCTACGAGCAGTACTTC.

The V gene is TRBV10-3, the J gene TRBJ2-5; maybe TRBD2 (6 bases). With the DNA end fitting TRBJ2-7 better, the J assignment may be wrong. CDR1 is ENHRY, CDR2 SYGVKD, per germline. This CDR3 region has 14 residues. CDR3: CAISELGGAYEQYF. CDR3 bases: TGTGCCATCAGTGAGTTGGGAGGAGCCTACGAGCAGTACTTC.

This rearrangement joins TRBV7-8 to TRBJ2-1; perhaps TRBD1 as D (7 bases). Trimming took 2 bases from V and 3 from J, leaving 11 bases between them. Germline CDR1 is SGHVS and CDR2 is FQNEAQ. The CDR3 consists of 15 residues. The CDR3 DNA reads TGTGCCAGCAGCTTACAGGGGGGAGGCTACAATGAGCAGTTCTTC. Residues: CASSLQGGGYNEQFF.